This TCR beta chain was found in a study of cytomegalovirus exposure and HLA in healthy donors. The PCR was carried out with 60 Vbeta primers and 13 Jbeta primers. In the source study's methods: Approximately 80 million unique TCR beta chains, around 11 million of them shared, were counted by a later analysis. Using immunoSEQ multiplex PCR, the repertoire was profiled, and TCRdb retains in-frame clones only, with some absent. The V and J calls and the clone size are those of that table, but D and trimming were determined from the DNA. This table has about 140,000 clones, approximately 82% appearing once. As concerns this clone: Its antigen remains unidentified.

Study outcomes and limitations: Most subjects had HLA-A and HLA-B alleles reportedly predicted accurately by TCR beta sequences.

The clonotype was recovered from a man between 25 and 39 years old in good health and CMV-seropositive. The sequenced sample was PBMCs.

CDR3 protein: CASSLRIGVEEQYF. CDR3 bases: TGTGCCAGCAGTTTAAGAATAGGGGTCGAGGAGCAGTACTTC. The gene calls are TRBV27 and TRBJ2-5; D may be TRBD1 (5 bases). This CDR3 comprises 14 residues. The V gene's germline CDR1 is MNHEY and CDR2 SMNVEV (reference sequence). The germline V and J ends were trimmed by 2 bases and 11 bases, with 18 bases remaining between them.